What follows describes a single TCR beta chain. The germline V and J ends were trimmed by 0 bases and 5 bases, with 11 bases remaining between them. This CDR3 is 14 amino acids long. Germline values: CDR1 LGHNA, CDR2 YSLEER. This entry belongs to a study of graft-versus-host responses after intestinal transplantation. Libraries were prepared by immunoSEQ multiplex PCR; TCRdb keeps only in-frame clonotypes and omits some of them. The data contain about 5,000 clones, around 70% of them singletons. The V and J genes are TRBV4-3 and TRBJ2-7; the D gene is possibly TRBD1 (6 bases). The origin of this receptor is a human patient who received an intestinal transplant, so some T cells may come from the graft donor. The sample in question was PBMCs, obtained about 540 days after intestinal transplant. The CDR3 DNA reads as TGCGCCAGCAGCCAAGAGGGGGCGCAAAACGAGCAGTACTTC. This encodes CASSQEGAQNEQYF.